This is a list of T cell receptor beta chains from one sample in a study of siplizumab effects on memory and regulatory T cells. Libraries were prepared by immunoSEQ multiplex PCR; TCRdb keeps only in-frame clonotypes and omits some of them. This table holds under 100,000 clones, 90% to 95% found once. Sequencing input: non-Treg CD4+ T cells sorted from blood. Every receptor here comes from a human donor in good health. CDR3s include the opening cysteine and the closing phenylalanine or tryptophan. D genes are given only for firm matches.

V: TRBV6-1; D: NA; J: TRBJ1-5; DNA: TGTGCCAGCAGTGAAAGTAGTGGTCAGCCCCAGCATTTT; CDR3: CASSESSGQPQHF
V: TRBV19; D: TRBD1; J: TRBJ2-7; DNA: TGTGCCAGTAGTCGAACGCCAGAACCCCGGGACAGGGGGCGATACGAGCAGTACTTC; CDR3: CASSRTPEPRDRGRYEQYF
V: TRBV6-6; D: NA; J: TRBJ1-5; DNA: TGTGCCAGCAGTTACGACAGGTCAAATCAGCCCCAGCATTTT; CDR3: CASSYDRSNQPQHF
V: TRBV4-2; D: NA; J: TRBJ2-7; DNA: TGTGCCAGCAGCCAAGTGTCCGACGGCTACGAGCAGTACTTC; CDR3: CASSQVSDGYEQYF
V: TRBV28; D: NA; J: TRBJ2-7; DNA: TGTGCCAGCGGACGCTACGAGCAGTACTTC; CDR3: CASGRYEQYF
V: TRBV12-5; D: NA; J: TRBJ2-1; DNA: TGTGCTAGTGGTTTGTTTTTCGGGGCAGACAGTAACTCCTACAATGAGCAGTTCTTC; CDR3: CASGLFFGADSNSYNEQFF
V: TRBV19; D: TRBD1; J: TRBJ1-4; DNA: TGTGCCAGTAGGGGAAGACAGGGGTATGAAAAACTGTTTTTT; CDR3: CASRGRQGYEKLFF
V: TRBV28; D: NA; J: TRBJ1-5; DNA: TGTGCCAGCACAGGACCTTCCAGAGTTCAGCCCCAGCATTTT; CDR3: CASTGPSRVQPQHF
V: TRBV28; D: NA; J: TRBJ1-5; DNA: TGTGCCAGCAGTCGAGCCAATCAGCCCCAGCATTTT; CDR3: CASSRANQPQHF
V: TRBV28; D: TRBD1; J: TRBJ1-2; DNA: TGTGCCAGCAGTTTTCCCACTGGGACAGGGGCGGGCTACACCTTC; CDR3: CASSFPTGTGAGYTF
V: TRBV6-7; D: NA; J: TRBJ2-3; DNA: TGTGCCAGCAGTCTAACCTCCGGGACAGATACGCAGTATTTT; CDR3: CASSLTSGTDTQYF
V: TRBV11-2; D: NA; J: TRBJ2-7; DNA: TGTGCCAGCAGCCCCGGAGGCAGGGCGGACGAGCAGTACTTC; CDR3: CASSPGGRADEQYF
V: TRBV11-2; D: NA; J: TRBJ2-3; DNA: TGTGCCAGCAGCCCACTAGTTGATACGCAGTATTTT; CDR3: CASSPLVDTQYF
V: TRBV6-6; D: NA; J: TRBJ1-4; DNA: TGTGCCAGCAGATTAAAAGGGTTTAATGAAAAACTGTTTTTT; CDR3: CASRLKGFNEKLFF
V: TRBV25-1; D: NA; J: TRBJ1-1; DNA: TGTGCCAGCAGTGAATACGGCAGGGCAGAAGCTTTCTTT; CDR3: CASSEYGRAEAFF
V: TRBV29-1; D: NA; J: TRBJ2-5; DNA: TGCAGCGTTGTTGGGTTCAGTCAAGAGACCCAGTACTTC; CDR3: CSVVGFSQETQYF
V: TRBV5-8; D: NA; J: TRBJ1-1; DNA: TGTGCCAGCAGCCGGAGGGGCTGGCAAAATGAAGCTTTCTTT; CDR3: CASSRRGWQNEAFF
V: TRBV19; D: TRBD1; J: TRBJ1-2; DNA: TGTGCCACCGCCGGGACAGCCTTCTATGGCTACACCTTC; CDR3: CATAGTAFYGYTF
V: TRBV4-1; D: NA; J: TRBJ1-1; DNA: TGCGCCAGCAGCCAAGATTTAAAGGCTTTCTTT; CDR3: CASSQDLKAFF
V: TRBV5-1; D: TRBD1; J: TRBJ2-1; DNA: TGCGCCAGCAGCCAAACCGCGGACAGGGCTAAGCAGTTCTTC; CDR3: CASSQTADRAKQFF
V: TRBV9; D: TRBD2; J: TRBJ2-3; DNA: TGTGCCAGCAGCCCTCTCCGGGGCGGGAGTCGATCAGATACGCAGTATTTT; CDR3: CASSPLRGGSRSDTQYF
V: TRBV5-1; D: NA; J: TRBJ1-1; DNA: TGCGCCAGCAGCTTGGGTAACAGAGCCACTGAAGCTTTCTTT; CDR3: CASSLGNRATEAFF
V: TRBV11-2; D: NA; J: TRBJ1-5; DNA: TGTGCCAGCAGCTTAGATTATAGCAATCAGCCCCAGCATTTT; CDR3: CASSLDYSNQPQHF